The clone carrying this T cell receptor (beta chain) came up a few times. Its antigen remains unidentified. Healthy Caucasians, and only they, were the donors. This sample is drawn from a study of identical twins. Notes on the study in general: Rather than following the same donors, the conclusions depended on cross-sectional statistical analysis. Twin sharing of out-of-frame TCR alpha was underestimated by models in monozygotic pairs.

A universal primer site came from template switching; cDNA carried unique molecular identifiers. From the 5' RACE reads, TCRdb called clonotypes with MiXCR, one entry per CDR3 protein. Of approximately 1.8 million distinct CDR3 sequences in the sample, about 31% were seen once. This CDR3 spans 14 amino acids. The junction had 12 bases not matched to a gene; V was cut back by 6 bases and J by 10 bases. The genes are TRBV12-3 or TRBV12-4 and TRBJ1-2, with 9 bases aligning to TRBD1. The clonotype comes from a newborn girl in good health. The sample taken for sequencing was cord blood. Written as DNA, the CDR3 is TGTGCCAGCAGCCCCCGGACAGGGGCCCTCCTCTACACCTTC. It translates to CASSPRTGALLYTF.